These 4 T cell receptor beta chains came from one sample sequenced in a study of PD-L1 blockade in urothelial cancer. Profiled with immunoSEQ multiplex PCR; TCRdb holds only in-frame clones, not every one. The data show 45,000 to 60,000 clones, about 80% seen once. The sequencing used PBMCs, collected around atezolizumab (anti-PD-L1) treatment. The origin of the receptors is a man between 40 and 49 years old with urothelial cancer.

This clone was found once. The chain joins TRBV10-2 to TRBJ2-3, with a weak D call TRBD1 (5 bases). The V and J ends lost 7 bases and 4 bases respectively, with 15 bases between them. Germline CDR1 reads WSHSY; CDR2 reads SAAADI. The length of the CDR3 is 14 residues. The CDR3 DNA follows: TGCGCCAGCACACAGGCTCCCTGGGCAGATACGCAGTATTTT. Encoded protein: CASTQAPWADTQYF.

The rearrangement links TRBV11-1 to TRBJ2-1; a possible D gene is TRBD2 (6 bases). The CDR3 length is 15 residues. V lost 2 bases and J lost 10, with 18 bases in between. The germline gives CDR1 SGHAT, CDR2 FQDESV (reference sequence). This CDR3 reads CASSLTASAQVEQFF. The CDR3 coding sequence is TGTGCCAGCAGCTTAACGGCTAGCGCCCAAGTAGAGCAGTTCTTC.

The CDR3 sequence: CASSIPGGRGGEQFF. CDR3 nucleotide sequence: TGTGCCAGTAGTATTCCTGGGGGACGGGGAGGTGAGCAGTTCTTC. The chain combines TRBV19 with TRBJ2-1; TRBD2 is a possible D gene (6 bases). This CDR3 comprises 15 residues. Germline V gene sequence: CDR1 LNHDA, CDR2 SQIVND (reference sequence). Trimming pared 3 bases from V and 9 bases from J, leaving 18 bases between.

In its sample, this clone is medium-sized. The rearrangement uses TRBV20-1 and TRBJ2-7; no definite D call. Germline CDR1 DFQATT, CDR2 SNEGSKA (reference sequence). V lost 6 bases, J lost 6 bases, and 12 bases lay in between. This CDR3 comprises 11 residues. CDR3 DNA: TGCAGTGCGAGCCTAGTAGCCGAGCAGTACTTC. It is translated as CSASLVAEQYF.